The sequence of this TCR beta chain was determined in a study of blood T cell repertoires in COVID-19. Across the study: T cells, B-cell-depleted T cells, or PBMCs provided the cDNA or gDNA that served as material.

As handled by the study authors: How many nucleated cells were present was estimated from reference gene primer amplification. Sequenced by immunoSEQ multiplex PCR; TCRdb stores in-frame clones only, minus some. V, J and clone size are those of that table, while D and trimming were read from the DNA. Among approximately 45,000 clones listed, approximately 70% were seen once. The CDR3 runs to 16 residues. V lost 3 bases and J lost 4, with 18 bases in between. Germline CDR1 is MDHEN and CDR2 is SYDVKM. V and J are TRBV28 and TRBJ2-5; D may be TRBD1 (7 bases). Sequencing was performed on peripheral blood. The TCR comes from a man aged 80 or over with acute or convalescent COVID-19. In nucleotides, the CDR3 is TGTGCCAGCAGTTTCGGTGGAGGGGGCGGAGGAGAGACCCAGTACTTC. As protein: CASSFGGGGGGETQYF.